This note documents a single T cell receptor (beta chain) sequence. The CDR3 loop spans 14 amino acids. Per the germline V gene, CDR1 is SEHNR and CDR2 is FQNEAQ (reference sequence). Trimming removed 5 bases at V and 4 bases at J, with 14 bases between. This sample was included in a study of T-cell reconstitution after alpha-beta-depleted transplantation in children. Unique molecular identifiers were built into the TCRbeta library. A single record per CDR3 protein comes from TCRdb applying MiXCR to the PCR reads. This table has around 530,000 distinct CDR3 sequences, about 30% appearing once. V usage is TRBV7-9 and J usage is TRBJ1-1; D might be TRBD1 (5 bases). The material was PBMCs from the stem cell graft donor, obtained from the stem cell graft. The receptor was derived from a human donor who donated a stem cell graft to a child with aplastic anemia. The CDR3 DNA reads TGTGCCAGCAGCGCTCTACTCCAGGGCACTGAAGCTTTCTTT. Its translation is CASSALLQGTEAFF.